These T cell receptor beta chains were read from a single sample in a study of T cell responses to AZD1222 COVID-19 vaccine. Sequencing was performed with immunoSEQ multiplex PCR; in TCRdb, only in-frame clones are kept and a portion is missing. Of around 180,000 clones detected, around 89% appear once; the ten largest clones hold approximately 26%. The sample here was peripheral blood, taken 28 days after the second AZD1222 dose. These receptors were obtained from an adult who received the AZD1222 COVID-19 vaccine. The CDR3 runs from the conserved cysteine through the conserved F or W. Fields, in order: D gene, V gene, J gene, clone size, CDR3 DNA, CDR3 protein. A D gene is named only where the DNA matches it firmly. Where a row states a size, it is once, few, many or the class of an expanded clone; other rows omit it.

>NA|TRBV4-2|TRBJ1-5|NA
TGTGCCAGCAGCCAAGACCCCACCGAATCAAGGCCCCAGCATTTT
CASSQDPTESRPQHF
>NA|TRBV6-1|TRBJ1-5|NA
TGTGCCAGCAGTGCGCCGGAGCAACTTAGCAATCAGCCCCAGCATTTT
CASSAPEQLSNQPQHF
>NA|TRBV4-2|TRBJ2-7|NA
TGTGCCAGCAGCCGGTCGGTTGAGGAGGGCCGATACGAGCAGTACTTC
CASSRSVEEGRYEQYF
>NA|TRBV5-4|TRBJ1-2|NA
TGTGCCAGCACTCGAGGCGGCAGTCGCTATGGCTACACCTTC
CASTRGGSRYGYTF
>NA|TRBV18|TRBJ1-6|NA
TGTGCCAGCTCACCACCGCCGGGGTCCCAGCCATATAATTCACCCCTCCACTTT
CASSPPPGSQPYNSPLHF
>TRBD1|TRBV30|TRBJ1-4|NA
TGTGCCTGGAGCTACCGGGGACAGGGACGGGAAAAACTGTTTTTT
CAWSYRGQGREKLFF
>TRBD1|TRBV4-2|TRBJ1-1|NA
TGTGCCAGCAGCCACGCTGGGACAGGGGGGACTGAAGCTTTCTTT
CASSHAGTGGTEAFF
>TRBD2|TRBV3-1/TRBV3-2|TRBJ2-7|few
TGTGCCAGCAGCAGGGGACTAGCGGGGGGTTGGTACGAGCAGTACTTC
CASSRGLAGGWYEQYF
>TRBD1|TRBV4-3|TRBJ2-7|once
TGCGCCAGCAGCCTTACAGGGGGCATTAGCGAGCAGTACTTC
CASSLTGGISEQYF
>NA|TRBV7-2|TRBJ2-7|NA
TGTGCCAGCAGCTCGACAGTTTACGAGCAGTACTTC
CASSSTVYEQYF
>NA|TRBV15|TRBJ2-1|NA
TGTGCCACCAGCGACGGAGGGCGGGGATACAATGAGCAGTTCTTC
CATSDGGRGYNEQFF
>NA|TRBV30|TRBJ1-1|NA
TGTGCCTGGAGTGTCCTGAACACTGAAGCTTTCTTT
CAWSVLNTEAFF
>NA|TRBV28|TRBJ1-3|NA
TGTGCCAGCGTACCAGGCCAGGCGCCCGGAAACACCATATATTTT
CASVPGQAPGNTIYF
>TRBD2|TRBV19|TRBJ2-1|NA
TGTGCCAGTAGTATCTCGGGGGGGGGACTTAGTTCCCACAATGAGCAGTTCTTC
CASSISGGGLSSHNEQFF
>TRBD2|TRBV7-2|TRBJ2-1|NA
TGTGCCAGCAGCGAGACTAGCGGTTCCTACAATGAGCAGTTCTTC
CASSETSGSYNEQFF
>NA|TRBV19|TRBJ2-2|NA
TGTGCCAGTAGTACCTTGAAAGGTAACACCGGGGAGCTGTTTTTT
CASSTLKGNTGELFF
>NA|TRBV6-2/TRBV6-3|TRBJ1-6|NA
TGTGCCAGCAGTTACGGCAGCCCCGCCGGATCACCCCTCCACTTT
CASSYGSPAGSPLHF
>NA|TRBV4-3|TRBJ2-4|once
TGCGCCAGCAGCCAAGAAAGCAACCTTCAAGGGATTCAGTACTTC
CASSQESNLQGIQYF
>NA|TRBV27|TRBJ2-5|NA
TGTGCCAGCGGGGGCAGGGGTCAAGAGACCCAGTACTTC
CASGGRGQETQYF
>TRBD2|TRBV2|TRBJ2-2|NA
TGTGCCAGTTCCGGGACTAGTAACACCGGGGAGCTGTTTTTT
CASSGTSNTGELFF
>TRBD2|TRBV2|TRBJ2-7|NA
TGTGCCAGCAGTGAGGGGACGGGAGGGTTCTACGAGCAGTACTTC
CASSEGTGGFYEQYF
>TRBD1|TRBV16|TRBJ1-1|NA
TGTGCCAGCAGCCCAAGGACAGGGAACACTGAAGCTTTCTTT
CASSPRTGNTEAFF
>TRBD1|TRBV10-2|TRBJ2-7|NA
TGCGCCAGCAGTGTTCAGGGGGACTCCTACGAGCAGTACTTC
CASSVQGDSYEQYF
>NA|TRBV7-2|TRBJ1-2|NA
TGTGCCAGCAGCCGTCCGGCCAACACCGGCTACACCTTC
CASSRPANTGYTF
>NA|TRBV6-5|TRBJ2-1|NA
TGTGCCAGCAGTTCACTAGGGAATGAGCAGTTCTTC
CASSSLGNEQFF
>TRBD2|TRBV4-2|TRBJ2-7|once
TGTGCCAGCAGCGCCGACCTAGCGGGAGTGGGCGAGCAGTACTTC
CASSADLAGVGEQYF
>NA|TRBV15|TRBJ1-2|NA
TGTGCCACCAGCAGAGATAGTTATGGCTACACCTTC
CATSRDSYGYTF
>TRBD1|TRBV11-3|TRBJ2-5|NA
TGTGCCAGCAGCCCCGGGACAGGGGGCCAAGAGACCCAGTACTTC
CASSPGTGGQETQYF
>TRBD1|TRBV13|TRBJ2-4|once
TGTGCCAGCAGCTTAAACAGGGGGTCCAAAAACATTCAGTACTTC
CASSLNRGSKNIQYF
>TRBD2|TRBV6-5|TRBJ2-7|NA
TGTGCCAGCACTCACCCGACTAGCGGGAGCTACGAGCAGTACTTC
CASTHPTSGSYEQYF
>NA|TRBV27|TRBJ2-5|NA
TGTGCCAGCAGAAAGCAGGGCGACGAGACCCAGTACTTC
CASRKQGDETQYF
>NA|TRBV7-2|TRBJ1-2|NA
TGTGCCAGCAGCTTTAATTCGGCGGGGGGCTCTGGCTACACCTTC
CASSFNSAGGSGYTF
>NA|TRBV15|TRBJ2-2|NA
TGTGCCACCAGCAGAGACGTTAGCCCCGGGGAGCTGTTTTTT
CATSRDVSPGELFF
>TRBD2|TRBV24-1|TRBJ2-7|NA
TGTGCCACCAGTGATAGCGGGAGGGCCTACGAGCAGTACTTC
CATSDSGRAYEQYF
>NA|TRBV27|TRBJ1-1|NA
TGTGCCAGCAGTTTATCCCTGAACACTGAAGCTTTCTTT
CASSLSLNTEAFF
>TRBD2|TRBV11-1|TRBJ2-4|NA
TGTGCCAGCAGCTCCTTAGGGGCGGGAGACATTCAGTACTTC
CASSSLGAGDIQYF
>NA|TRBV3-1/TRBV3-2|TRBJ2-7|once
TGTGCCAGCAGCTCCACGGTCCAGGGCCCGTACGAGCAGTACTTC
CASSSTVQGPYEQYF
>NA|TRBV4-2|TRBJ1-5|NA
TGTGCCAGCAGCCAAGAGGGGAGTGGGCAGCCCCAGCATTTT
CASSQEGSGQPQHF
>NA|TRBV6-2/TRBV6-3|TRBJ2-7|NA
TGTGCCAGCAGTCAGCTCGTGCCGTACGAGCAGTACTTC
CASSQLVPYEQYF
>NA|TRBV7-2|TRBJ2-5|NA
TGTGCCAGCAGCCACGGGGCCCTATACCAAGAGACCCAGTACTTC
CASSHGALYQETQYF
>NA|TRBV7-3|TRBJ2-3|NA
TGTGCCAGCAGGGATGCTGGAGATACGCAGTATTTT
CASRDAGDTQYF
>NA|TRBV7-9|TRBJ2-1|NA
TGTGCCAGCAGGGGAGGTAGGCCCAAAAATGAGCAGTTCTTC
CASRGGRPKNEQFF
>TRBD2|TRBV29-1|TRBJ2-1|NA
TGCAGCGTTGCGACTAGCGGGGCCTACAATGAGCAGTTCTTC
CSVATSGAYNEQFF
>TRBD1|TRBV6-5|TRBJ2-1|NA
TGTGCCAGCAGTTACTCGGGGACAGGGGCGAATGAGCAGTTCTTC
CASSYSGTGANEQFF
>TRBD2|TRBV6-2/TRBV6-3|TRBJ2-7|NA
TGTGCCAGCAGTTCCGGGGCTAGCGGGAGTCTCGAGCAGTACTTC
CASSSGASGSLEQYF
>TRBD1|TRBV6-1|TRBJ2-4|NA
TGTGCCAGCAGTGACCGGACAGGGAGTCAAAACATTCAGTACTTC
CASSDRTGSQNIQYF
>TRBD2|TRBV5-4|TRBJ2-1|once
TGTGCCAGCAGACCTCTCCTAGCGGGAGGGCGTAATGAGCAGTTCTTC
CASRPLLAGGRNEQFF
>NA|TRBV7-2|TRBJ1-1|few
TGTGCCAGCAGCTTAAAAGGGAGCCCTGAAGCTTTCTTT
CASSLKGSPEAFF
>NA|TRBV24-1|TRBJ2-2|NA
TGTGCCATAAAGGCAGGGGGGACCGGGGAGCTGTTTTTT
CAIKAGGTGELFF
>NA|TRBV11-2|TRBJ2-1|NA
TGTGCCAGCAGCTTAGATCCTCCGGATAGCGGTGACAATGAGCAGTTCTTC
CASSLDPPDSGDNEQFF
>TRBD1|TRBV9|TRBJ2-7|NA
TGTGCCAGCAGCCCTACAGGGGGCCTGTACGAGCAGTACTTC
CASSPTGGLYEQYF
>NA|TRBV6-6|TRBJ2-5|NA
TGTGCCAGCAGTTACACGGCAACCCAAGAGACCCAGTACTTC
CASSYTATQETQYF
>NA|TRBV19|TRBJ2-2|once
TGTGCCAGTAGTATATATGGGGGGAACACCGGGGAGCTGTTTTTT
CASSIYGGNTGELFF
>TRBD1|TRBV19|TRBJ1-1|NA
TGTGCCAGTAGTAGTCCCGGGACAGGGAACACTGAAGCTTTCTTT
CASSSPGTGNTEAFF
>NA|TRBV5-1|TRBJ2-7|once
TGCGCCAGCAGTCCCCGCCTAACGGAGCAGTACTTC
CASSPRLTEQYF